This T cell receptor beta chain was recorded in a study of control samples from healthy donors and cancer patients (dated by TCRdb to 2020 to 2022). Libraries were constructed by the immunoSEQ multiplex PCR assay. TCRdb stores this immuneACCESS table with in-frame sequences only. Part of the clones is absent; in the studies checked, under half of the shortfall reflects unresolved V genes, and no reason is known for the rest. The sample table contains 70,000 or so clones; only one count was recorded for about 80% of them. The ten largest make up 25% to 35% of the sample. Including the terminal cysteine and phenylalanine, the CDR3 comprises 12 residues. Solely the CDR3 DNA is kept, with 36 bases framed from the first base. The junction carries 8 bases between V and J, which are trimmed by 2 bases and 10 bases respectively. As encoded in the germline V gene, CDR1 is KGHDR while CDR2 is SFDVKD. With respect to this clone: Its antigen is currently not known. No much larger clone exists at a distance of one base, and base qualities are not known.

The receptor's source is a man aged 50 to 60 in good health. Sample: blood. The V gene is TRBV24-1 and the J gene is TRBJ1-5, with the D gene too uncertain to name. The CDR3 protein: CATSDWSGPQHF. The DNA sequence is as follows: TGTGCCACCAGTGATTGGTCCGGACCCCAGCATTTT.